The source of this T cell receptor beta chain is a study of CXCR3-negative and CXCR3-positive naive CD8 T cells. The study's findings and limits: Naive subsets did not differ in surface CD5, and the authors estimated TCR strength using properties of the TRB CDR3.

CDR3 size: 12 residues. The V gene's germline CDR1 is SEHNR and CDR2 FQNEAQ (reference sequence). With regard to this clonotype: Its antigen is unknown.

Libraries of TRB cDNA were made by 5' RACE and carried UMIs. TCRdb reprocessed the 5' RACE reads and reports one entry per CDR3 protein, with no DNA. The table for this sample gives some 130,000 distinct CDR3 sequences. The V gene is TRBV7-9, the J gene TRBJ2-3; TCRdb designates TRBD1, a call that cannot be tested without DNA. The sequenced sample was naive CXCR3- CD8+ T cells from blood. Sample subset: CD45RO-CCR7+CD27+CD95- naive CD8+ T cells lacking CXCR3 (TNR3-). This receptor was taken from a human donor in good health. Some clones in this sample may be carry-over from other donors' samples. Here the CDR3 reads CASTQGSDTQYF.